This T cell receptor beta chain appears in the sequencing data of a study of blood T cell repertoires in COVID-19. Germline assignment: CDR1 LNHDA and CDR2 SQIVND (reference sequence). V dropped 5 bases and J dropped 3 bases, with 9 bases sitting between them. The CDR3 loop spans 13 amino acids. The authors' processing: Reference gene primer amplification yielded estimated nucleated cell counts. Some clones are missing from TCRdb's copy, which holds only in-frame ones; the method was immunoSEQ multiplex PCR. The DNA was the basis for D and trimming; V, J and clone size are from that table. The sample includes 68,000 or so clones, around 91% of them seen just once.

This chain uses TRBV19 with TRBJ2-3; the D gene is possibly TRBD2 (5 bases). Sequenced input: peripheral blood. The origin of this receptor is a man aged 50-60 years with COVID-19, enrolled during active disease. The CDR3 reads CASSPRETDTQYF. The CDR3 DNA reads TGTGCCAGTAGTCCAAGGGAGACAGATACGCAGTATTTT.